One and the same sample provided the 27 T cell receptor beta chains below, sequenced in a study of blood T cell repertoires in COVID-19. Profiling relied on immunoSEQ multiplex PCR, and the TCRdb table lists in-frame clones only, not all of them. The profile shows about 380,000 clones, approximately 81% of them singletons. Input material: peripheral blood. These receptor sequences come from a woman aged 18-30 years with acute or convalescent COVID-19.

In its sample, this clone was seen a few times. The rearrangement joins TRBV6-2 or TRBV6-3 to TRBJ2-1, with 9 bases fitting TRBD1. The V and J ends lost 2 bases and 7 bases, in that order; junction bases with no gene match: 12. Germline V gene sequence: CDR1 MNHEY, CDR2 SVGEGT. This CDR3 spans 17 amino acids. The CDR3 region is CASSYAGTGFLGNEQFF. The CDR3 DNA reads as TGTGCCAGCAGTTACGCCGGGACAGGGTTTTTGGGGAATGAGCAGTTCTTC.

The chain recombines TRBV27 with TRBJ1-1; 7 nucleotides agree with TRBD1. CDR1 and CDR2 from the germline V gene are MNHEY and SMNVEV (reference sequence). There are 15 residues in the CDR3. The ends lost 7 bases at V and 5 bases at J; junction bases unmatched: 13. The CDR3 is CASNTVTGRWTEAFF. CDR3 sequence (DNA): TGTGCCAGCAACACCGTGACAGGGCGGTGGACTGAAGCTTTCTTT.

V gene TRBV27 combines with J gene TRBJ2-3; 9 bases line up with TRBD2. CDR1 MNHEY and CDR2 SMNVEV come from the germline V gene (reference sequence). The CDR3 length is 15 residues. Losses at the gene ends were 5 bases for V and 4 bases for J; bases not matched to a gene: 7. The CDR3: CASSVDSGGSDTQYF. The CDR3 coding sequence is TGTGCCAGCAGTGTGGATAGCGGGGGTTCAGATACGCAGTATTTT.

This clone was counted only a few times. This chain joins TRBV28 and TRBJ1-3; 8 bases map to TRBD1. Trimming took 8 bases from V and 0 from J; bases not matched to a gene: 12. Germline values: CDR1 MDHEN, CDR2 SYDVKM. This CDR3 comprises 17 residues. The CDR3 DNA reads TGTGCCAGCCACAGGACAGGGTCGATCGGCTCTGGAAACACCATATATTTT. It yields the protein CASHRTGSIGSGNTIYF. The full variable domain, completed using reference TRBV28 and TRBJ1-3, is DVKVTQSSRYLVKRTGEKVFLECVQDMDHENMFWYRQDPGLGLRLIYFSYDVKMKEKGDIPEGYSVSREKKERFSLILESASTNQTSMYLCASHRTGSIGSGNTIYFGEGSWLTVV.

The chain links TRBV19 to TRBJ2-2, with 9 bases identical to TRBD2. V lost 9 bases and J lost 7; bases outside the gene matches: 9. The CDR3 spans 14 residues. Germline lookup yields CDR1 LNHDA and CDR2 SQIVND (reference sequence). CDR3 DNA sequence: TGTGCCAGCCGCGGGGGGGCAGCGAACGGGGAGCTGTTTTTT. Its protein product is CASRGGAANGELFF.

This sequence joins TRBV2 and TRBJ1-5; 10 bases line up with TRBD1. The CDR3 is made up of 16 amino acids. The J segment lost 6 bases and the V segment lost 6 bases, leaving 11 bases of the junction unmatched. Germline-derived CDR1 and CDR2 are SNHLY and FYNNEI. In nucleotides, the CDR3 is TGTGCCAGCAGCCATACCGGGACAGGGGAGGTTCAGCCCCAGCATTTT. The encoded protein is CASSHTGTGEVQPQHF.

The genes are TRBV6-5 and TRBJ1-3; 8 nucleotides match TRBD1. J gave up 8 bases and V 5 bases, and 2 bases lay outside the gene matches. CDR3 length: 12 residues. Looked up from germline, CDR1 is MNHEY and CDR2 is SVGAGI. The CDR3 region is CASSQGADTIYF. CDR3 coding DNA: TGTGCCAGCAGTCAGGGGGCGGACACCATATATTTT.

There are a few counts of this clone. CDR3: CASSISTGKGYEQYF. DNA for the CDR3: TGTGCCAGTAGTATTTCGACAGGGAAGGGCTACGAGCAGTACTTC. This chain connects TRBV19 to TRBJ2-7; 7 bases are shared with TRBD1. The CDR3 is made up of 15 amino acids. Germline-derived CDR1 and CDR2 are LNHDA and SQIVND (reference sequence). V dropped 3 bases and J dropped 3; count of bases not matched to a gene: 8.

The chain uses TRBV3-1 (or the pseudogene TRBV3-2) and TRBJ1-1; D is undetermined. This CDR3 has 15 residues. Germline CDR1 and CDR2: LGHDT and YNNKEL (reference sequence). With 1 base removed from V and 3 bases from J, the gap between germline ends came to 12 bases. DNA of the CDR3: TGTGCCAGCAGCCAAGCCTTAGGAGATGACACTGAAGCTTTCTTT. Residues: CASSQALGDDTEAFF.

The chain is built from TRBV19 and TRBJ2-1; unclear D gene. Germline V gives CDR1 LNHDA, CDR2 SQIVND (reference sequence). V lost 7 bases and J 5 bases, leaving 15 bases between the germline ends. The length of the CDR3 is 14 residues. The CDR3 is CASIRRQSDNEQFF. CDR3 DNA: TGTGCCAGTATTCGCCGGCAGAGCGACAATGAGCAGTTCTTC.

The chain has TRBV7-9 and TRBJ2-3; a possible D gene is TRBD1 (5 bases). V lost 1 base, J lost 5 bases, and 13 bases lay in between. This CDR3 has 15 amino acids. Germline V gives CDR1 SEHNR, CDR2 FQNEAQ (reference sequence). The CDR3 coding sequence is TGTGCCAGCAGCTTAGAACTTCGGCAGGGAGATACGCAGTATTTT. Translated: CASSLELRQGDTQYF.

The V and J genes are TRBV27 and TRBJ1-2; D gene uncertain. V gave up 6 bases and J gave up 0 bases, with 14 bases separating them. CDR3 size: 15 residues. The germline CDR1 and CDR2 sequences are MNHEY and SMNVEV (reference sequence). The CDR3 loop is CASRIAVDSNYGYTF. Written as DNA, the CDR3 is TGTGCCAGCAGAATAGCCGTTGATTCTAACTATGGCTACACCTTC.

This chain connects TRBV5-1 to TRBJ2-3; TRBD1 is a possible D gene (6 bases). Germline V lookup: CDR1 SGHRS, CDR2 YFSETQ. CDR3 length equals 16 residues. Trimming pared 0 bases from V and 6 bases from J, leaving 17 bases between. In DNA, the CDR3 is TGCGCCAGCAGCTTGGTCACCAGGGGTACATCGGATACGCAGTATTTT. This encodes CASSLVTRGTSDTQYF. The whole variable domain, remainder taken from reference TRBV5-1 and TRBJ2-3, is KAGVTQTPRYLIKTRGQQVTLSCSPISGHRSVSWYQQTPGQGLQFLFEYFSETQRNKGNFPGRFSGRQFSNSRSEMNVSTLELGDSALYLCASSLVTRGTSDTQYFGPGTRLTVL.

This sequence joins TRBV19 and TRBJ2-1; tentatively, D is TRBD2 (5 bases). Germline-derived CDR1 and CDR2 are LNHDA and SQIVND (reference sequence). V lost 3 bases to trimming and J lost 4 bases, with 10 bases between them. The CDR3 spans 14 residues. The CDR3 coding sequence is TGTGCCAGTAGTATGCCCCGCGGGTACAATGAGCAGTTCTTC. Encoded protein: CASSMPRGYNEQFF.

The chain recombines TRBV6-5 with TRBJ1-4; TRBD1 agrees at 8 bases. Trimming cost V 6 bases and J 7 bases; bases outside gene matches: 7. The germline V gene encodes CDR1 MNHEY and CDR2 SVGAGI. The CDR3 is 14 residues long. The CDR3 sequence is CASSLTGVTEKLFF. CDR3 DNA: TGTGCCAGCAGCCTGACAGGGGTAACTGAAAAACTGTTTTTT.

This clone was detected once. The CDR3 sequence: CASSFTVRSNQPQHF. For the CDR3, the DNA is TGTGCCAGCAGCTTCACGGTGAGGAGCAATCAGCCCCAGCATTTT. The chain is built from TRBV5-5 and TRBJ1-5, with D uncertain. Germline V gene lookup returns CDR1 SGHKS and CDR2 YYEKEE (reference sequence). This CDR3 contains 15 residues. V was trimmed by 2 bases and J by 1 base, leaving 10 bases between them.

V and J are TRBV6-6 and TRBJ1-1; 7 nucleotides agree with TRBD1. The CDR3 is made up of 15 amino acids. Losses at the gene ends were 0 bases for V and 5 bases for J; bases not matched to a gene: 6. Germline V gives CDR1 MNHNY, CDR2 SVGAGI (reference sequence). The CDR3 region is CASSYSYQGGTEAFF. CDR3 bases: TGTGCCAGCAGTTACTCGTATCAGGGGGGTACTGAAGCTTTCTTT.

The chain couples TRBV30 to TRBJ1-5, with no clear D. The CDR3 has 12 residues. Trimming removed 5 bases at V and 2 bases at J, with 7 bases between. From germline, CDR1 is GTSNPN and CDR2 SVGIG (reference sequence). DNA for the CDR3: TGTGCCTGGGCCCAGGGCAATCAGCCCCAGCATTTT. The encoded protein is CAWAQGNQPQHF.

V is TRBV18 and J is TRBJ1-1; D is ambiguous. The CDR3 has 15 amino acids. Trimming pared 1 base from V and 0 bases from J, leaving 9 bases between. Germline lookup yields CDR1 KGHSH and CDR2 LQKENI. The CDR3 region has the DNA TGTGCCAGCTCACCACTCTCGCAGGTGAACACTGAAGCTTTCTTT. This translates into CASSPLSQVNTEAFF.

This chain connects TRBV7-3 to TRBJ2-5; possibly TRBD1 for D (5 bases). CDR1 SGHTA and CDR2 FQGTGA come from the germline V gene. V was trimmed by 5 bases and J by 4 bases, leaving 14 bases between them. The CDR3 totals 14 residues. For the CDR3, the DNA is TGTGCCAGCAGCCCCTCAGGGTCGAGAGAGACCCAGTACTTC. Amino acid sequence: CASSPSGSRETQYF.

This clone was recorded a few times. The chain employs TRBV9 and TRBJ2-7; the D is unclear. Trimming removed 0 bases at V and 1 base at J, with 5 bases between. The CDR3 contains 13 residues. Germline V CDR1 and CDR2: SGDLS, YYNGEE. This chain's CDR3 is CASSVGPSYEQYF. The CDR3, as DNA: TGTGCCAGCAGCGTAGGGCCATCCTACGAGCAGTACTTC.

The CDR3 loop is CASSIDPDEKLFF. CDR3 in DNA: TGTGCCAGTAGTATAGACCCAGATGAAAAACTGTTTTTT. V and J are TRBV19 and TRBJ1-4; no firm D call. The CDR3 contains 13 residues. CDR1 LNHDA and CDR2 SQIVND come from the germline V gene (reference sequence). Trimming left V 0 bases short and J 6 bases short, with 5 bases between.

The rearrangement joins TRBV7-3 to TRBJ2-1; 7 bases line up with TRBD1. Trimming at V came to 1 base and at J to 9 bases, leaving 12 bases not matched to a gene. The CDR3 is 16 amino acids. Per the germline V gene, CDR1 is SGHTA and CDR2 is FQGTGA. Here the CDR3 DNA reads TGTGCCAGCAGCTTAAAGCGCGGTGGGCAGGGGGTTGAGCAGTTCTTC. Amino acids: CASSLKRGGQGVEQFF.

A few counts support this clone. The chain combines TRBV12-5 with TRBJ2-7; maybe TRBD1 (5 bases). The ends were cut back, 6 bases at V and 4 bases at J, with 19 bases in the middle. The CDR3 runs to 15 residues. Germline CDR1 LGHNT, CDR2 FRNRAP. CDR3 residues: CASGQYVDRQYEQYF. As DNA, the CDR3 is TGTGCTAGTGGCCAATACGTTGACAGACAATACGAGCAGTACTTC.

This sequence joins TRBV5-1 and TRBJ1-5; D is unresolved. The CDR3 runs to 15 residues. Per germline, CDR1 SGHRS and CDR2 YFSETQ. Deletions cut 7 bases from V and 0 bases from J, with 14 bases between. CDR3 DNA: TGCGCCAGCTCCTGGACTCTTGATAGCAATCAGCCCCAGCATTTT. Encoded protein: CASSWTLDSNQPQHF.

The chain joins TRBV12-3 or TRBV12-4 to TRBJ1-2; D ambiguous. The CDR3 loop spans 13 amino acids. The V end lost 5 bases, the J end lost 5 bases, and 12 bases lay between the germline ends. The CDR3 DNA reads TGTGCCAGCAGTACGCGGGTCCTTTATGGCTACACCTTC. Amino acid sequence: CASSTRVLYGYTF.

This clone has more than one count but fewer than ten. The genes are TRBV6-5 and TRBJ2-7, with a tentative D call TRBD1 (6 bases). The CDR3 runs to 15 residues. Germline CDR1 reads MNHEY; CDR2 reads SVGAGI. The V end was cut by 10 bases, the J end by 1 base, with 20 bases between. The DNA of the CDR3 is TGTGCCACCCTCGGGCTGGGACACCAGTCCTACGAGCAGTACTTC. Residues: CATLGLGHQSYEQYF.